This T cell receptor (beta chain) was found in a study of T-cell reconstitution after alpha-beta-depleted transplantation in children. The study's findings and limits: Several hundred expanded graft clones reportedly supplied alpha-beta T cells about two months after transplant.

Preparation of the TCRbeta library was carried out with unique molecular identifiers. Using its own MiXCR run on the PCR reads, TCRdb lists one record per CDR3 protein. This sample has about 200,000 distinct CDR3 sequences, with about 7% found just once. The CDR3 totals 14 residues. Trimming took off 2 bases at V and 2 bases at J, with 10 bases between the two ends. Germline loops: CDR1 SGHTA, CDR2 FQGNSA. Concerning this clonotype: As yet, its antigen is unknown.

The material sequenced was PBMCs, taken before TCRalphabeta/CD19-depleted stem cell transplant. The rearrangement uses TRBV7-2 and TRBJ2-7; D unresolved. This sequence was found in a boy younger than 10 with acute lymphoblastic leukemia, due to receive a stem cell transplant. CDR3 bases: TGTGCCAGCAGCTTACAAGGTACTCCCTACGAGCAGTACTTC. The encoded protein is CASSLQGTPYEQYF.